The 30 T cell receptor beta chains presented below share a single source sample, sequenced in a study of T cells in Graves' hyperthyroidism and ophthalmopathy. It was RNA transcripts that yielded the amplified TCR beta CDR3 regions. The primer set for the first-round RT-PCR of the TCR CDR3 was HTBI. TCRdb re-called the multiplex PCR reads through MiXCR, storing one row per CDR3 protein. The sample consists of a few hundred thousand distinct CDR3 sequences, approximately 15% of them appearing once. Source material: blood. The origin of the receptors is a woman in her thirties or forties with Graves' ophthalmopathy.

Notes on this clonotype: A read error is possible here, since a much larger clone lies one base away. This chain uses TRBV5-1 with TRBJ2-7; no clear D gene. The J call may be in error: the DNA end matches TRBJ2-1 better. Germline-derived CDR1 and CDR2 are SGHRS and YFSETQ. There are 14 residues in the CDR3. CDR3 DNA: TGCGCCAGCAGCTATCTTGACCCATACTACGAGCAGTTCTTC. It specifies CASSYLDPYYEQFF.

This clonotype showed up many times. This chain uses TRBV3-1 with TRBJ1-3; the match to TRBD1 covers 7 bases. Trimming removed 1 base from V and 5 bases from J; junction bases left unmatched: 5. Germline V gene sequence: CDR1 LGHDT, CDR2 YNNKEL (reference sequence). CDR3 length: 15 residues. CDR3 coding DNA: TGTGCCAGCAGCCAAGGGCCAGGGGGTAGAAACACCATATATTTT. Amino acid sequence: CASSQGPGGRNTIYF.

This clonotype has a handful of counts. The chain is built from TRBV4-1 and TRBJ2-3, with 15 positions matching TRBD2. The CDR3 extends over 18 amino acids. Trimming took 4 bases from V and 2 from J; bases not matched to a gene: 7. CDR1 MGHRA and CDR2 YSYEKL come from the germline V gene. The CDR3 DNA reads TGCGCCAGCAGCCTTCTCGGGACTAGCGGGGGGCTCACAGATACGCAGTATTTT. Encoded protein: CASSLLGTSGGLTDTQYF.

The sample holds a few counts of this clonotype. The CDR3 DNA follows: TGCGCCAGCAGCCAGCTATACAGGGGCACTGAAGCTTTCTTT. As protein: CASSQLYRGTEAFF. The V and J genes are TRBV4-1 and TRBJ1-1; 7 positions agree with TRBD1. Trimming removed 3 bases from V and 4 bases from J; junction bases left unmatched: 5. The CDR3 length is 14 residues. Germline V gene sequence: CDR1 MGHRA, CDR2 YSYEKL.

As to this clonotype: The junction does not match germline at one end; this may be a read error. CDR3 residues: CAISDRRPGLALETPYF. The CDR3 DNA reads TGTGCCATCAGTGATAGGAGGCCGGGGCTAGCGTTAGAGACCCCGTACTTC. The chain is built from TRBV10-3 and TRBJ2-5; a possible D gene is TRBD2 (6 bases). The CDR3 totals 17 residues. Germline CDR1 and CDR2: ENHRY and SYGVKD.

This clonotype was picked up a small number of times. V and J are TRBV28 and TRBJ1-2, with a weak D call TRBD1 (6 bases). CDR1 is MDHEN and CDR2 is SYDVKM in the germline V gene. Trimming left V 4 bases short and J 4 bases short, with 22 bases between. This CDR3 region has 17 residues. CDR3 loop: CASSSGEGGGRFYGYTF. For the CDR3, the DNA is TGTGCCAGCAGTTCAGGGGAGGGTGGCGGCAGGTTCTATGGCTACACCTTC.

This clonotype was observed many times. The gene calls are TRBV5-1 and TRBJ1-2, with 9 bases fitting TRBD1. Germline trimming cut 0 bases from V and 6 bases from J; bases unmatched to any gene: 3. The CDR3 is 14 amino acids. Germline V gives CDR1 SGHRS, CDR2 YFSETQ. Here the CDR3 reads CASSLEGQGDGYTF. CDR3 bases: TGCGCCAGCAGCTTGGAGGGACAGGGAGATGGCTACACCTTC. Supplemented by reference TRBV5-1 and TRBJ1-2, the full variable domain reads KAGVTQTPRYLIKTRGQQVTLSCSPISGHRSVSWYQQTPGQGLQFLFEYFSETQRNKGNFPGRFSGRQFSNSRSEMNVSTLELGDSALYLCASSLEGQGDGYTFGSGTRLTVV.

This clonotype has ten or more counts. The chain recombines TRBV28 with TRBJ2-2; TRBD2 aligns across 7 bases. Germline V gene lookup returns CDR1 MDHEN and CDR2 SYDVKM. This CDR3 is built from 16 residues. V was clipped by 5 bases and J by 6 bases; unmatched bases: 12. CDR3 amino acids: CASSTPTSLSAGELFF. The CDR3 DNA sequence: TGTGCCAGCAGTACCCCGACTAGCCTTTCGGCCGGGGAGCTGTTTTTT.

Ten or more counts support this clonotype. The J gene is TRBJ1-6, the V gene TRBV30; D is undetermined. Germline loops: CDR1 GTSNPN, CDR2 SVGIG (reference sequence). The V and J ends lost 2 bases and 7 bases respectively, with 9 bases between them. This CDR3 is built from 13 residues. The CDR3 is CAWSTDGNSPLHF. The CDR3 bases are TGTGCCTGGAGTACCGACGGAAATTCACCCCTCCACTTT.

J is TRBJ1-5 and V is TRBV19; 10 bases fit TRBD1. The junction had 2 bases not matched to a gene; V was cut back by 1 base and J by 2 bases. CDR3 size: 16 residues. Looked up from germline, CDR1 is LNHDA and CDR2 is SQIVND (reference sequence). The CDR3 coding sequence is TGTGCCAGTAGTATAGCCGGGACAGGGGGCAATCAGCCCCAGCATTTT. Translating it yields CASSIAGTGGNQPQHF.

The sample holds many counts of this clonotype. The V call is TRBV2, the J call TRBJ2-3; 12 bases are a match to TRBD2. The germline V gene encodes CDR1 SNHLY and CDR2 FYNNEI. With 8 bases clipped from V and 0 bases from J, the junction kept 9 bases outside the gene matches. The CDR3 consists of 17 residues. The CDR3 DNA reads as TGTGCCAGCGAATTGGGACTAGCGGGCCCTAGCACAGATACGCAGTATTTT. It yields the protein CASELGLAGPSTDTQYF.

CDR3 bases: TGCAGTGTAATTTCTCCGGAGACCCAGTACTTC. Translation gives CSVISPETQYF. V is TRBV20-1 and J is TRBJ2-5; unclear D gene. CDR3 length: 11 residues. V lost 7 bases to trimming and J lost 5 bases, with 11 bases between them. Per the germline V gene, CDR1 is DFQATT and CDR2 is SNEGSKA (reference sequence).

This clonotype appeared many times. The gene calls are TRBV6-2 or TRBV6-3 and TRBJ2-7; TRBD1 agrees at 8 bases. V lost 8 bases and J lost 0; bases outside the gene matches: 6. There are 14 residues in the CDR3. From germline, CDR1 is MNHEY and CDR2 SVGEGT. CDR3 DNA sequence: TGTGCCAGCTGCTGGGACAGGCTCTCCTACGAGCAGTACTTC. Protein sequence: CASCWDRLSYEQYF.

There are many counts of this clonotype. The CDR3 reads CASREFLFRGGSNSPLHF. The CDR3 bases are TGTGCCAGCAGGGAATTCCTCTTCAGGGGAGGTAGTAATTCACCCCTCCACTTT. V gene TRBV2 combines with J gene TRBJ1-6; D might be TRBD1 (6 bases). The CDR3 runs to 18 residues. Trimming pared 6 bases from V and 6 bases from J, leaving 24 bases between. Germline lookup yields CDR1 SNHLY and CDR2 FYNNEI. The whole variable domain, filled in from reference TRBV2 and TRBJ1-6, reads EPEVTQTPSHQVTQMGQEVILRCVPISNHLYFYWYRQILGQKVEFLVSFYNNEISEKSEIFDDQFSVERPDGSNFTLKIRSTKLEDSAMYFCASREFLFRGGSNSPLHFGNGTRLTVT.

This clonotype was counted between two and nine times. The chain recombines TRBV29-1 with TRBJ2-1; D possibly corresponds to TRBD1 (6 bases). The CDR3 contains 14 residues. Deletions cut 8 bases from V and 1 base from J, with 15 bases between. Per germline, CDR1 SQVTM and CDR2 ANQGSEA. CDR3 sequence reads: CSIRTGLSYNEQFF. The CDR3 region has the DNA TGCAGCATTCGCACAGGGTTATCCTACAATGAGCAGTTCTTC.

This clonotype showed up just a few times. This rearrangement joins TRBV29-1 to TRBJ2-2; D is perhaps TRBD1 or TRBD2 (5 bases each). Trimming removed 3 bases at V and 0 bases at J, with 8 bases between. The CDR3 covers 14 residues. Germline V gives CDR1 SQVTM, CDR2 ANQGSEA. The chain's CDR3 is CSVEGPANTGELFF. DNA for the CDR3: TGCAGCGTTGAGGGACCGGCGAACACCGGGGAGCTGTTTTTT.

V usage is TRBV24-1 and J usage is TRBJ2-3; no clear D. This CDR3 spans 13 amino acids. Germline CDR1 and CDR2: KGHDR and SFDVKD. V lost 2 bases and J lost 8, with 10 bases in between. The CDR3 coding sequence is TGTGCCACCAGTGATTCCCCCTCTGGTACGCAGTATTTT. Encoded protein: CATSDSPSGTQYF.

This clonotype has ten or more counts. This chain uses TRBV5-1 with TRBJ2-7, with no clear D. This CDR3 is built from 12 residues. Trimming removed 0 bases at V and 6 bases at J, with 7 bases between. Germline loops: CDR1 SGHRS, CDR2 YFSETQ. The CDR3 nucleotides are TGCGCCAGCAGCTTGGAAGGGTCCGAGCAGTACTTC. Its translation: CASSLEGSEQYF.

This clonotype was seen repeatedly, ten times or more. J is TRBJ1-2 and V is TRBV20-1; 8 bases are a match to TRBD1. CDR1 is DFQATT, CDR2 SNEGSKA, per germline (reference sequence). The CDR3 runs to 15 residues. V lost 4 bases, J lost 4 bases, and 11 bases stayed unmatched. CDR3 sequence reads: CSATGTGTASYGYTF. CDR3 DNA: TGCAGTGCTACCGGGACAGGAACAGCAAGCTATGGCTACACCTTC.

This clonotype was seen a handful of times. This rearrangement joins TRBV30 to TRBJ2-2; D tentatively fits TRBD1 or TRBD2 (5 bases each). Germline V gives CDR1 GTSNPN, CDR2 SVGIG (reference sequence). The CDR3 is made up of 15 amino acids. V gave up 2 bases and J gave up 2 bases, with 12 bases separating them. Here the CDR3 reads CAWSYWDGNTGELFF. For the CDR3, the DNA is TGTGCCTGGAGTTATTGGGACGGAAACACCGGGGAGCTGTTTTTT.

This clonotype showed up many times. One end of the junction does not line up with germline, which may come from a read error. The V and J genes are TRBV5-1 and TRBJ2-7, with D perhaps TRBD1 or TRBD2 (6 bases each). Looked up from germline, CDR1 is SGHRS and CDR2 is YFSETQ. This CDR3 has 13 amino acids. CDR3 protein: CASSGGQGYEQYF. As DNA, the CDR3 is TGTGCCAGCAGTGGGGGGCAGGGCTACGAGCAGTACTTC.

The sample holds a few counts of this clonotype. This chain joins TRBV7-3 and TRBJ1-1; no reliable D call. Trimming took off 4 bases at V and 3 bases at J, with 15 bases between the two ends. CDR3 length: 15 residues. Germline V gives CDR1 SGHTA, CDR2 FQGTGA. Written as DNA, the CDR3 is TGTGCCAGCAGCTCCCCTCGGGCGGTGGACACTGAAGCTTTCTTT. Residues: CASSSPRAVDTEAFF.

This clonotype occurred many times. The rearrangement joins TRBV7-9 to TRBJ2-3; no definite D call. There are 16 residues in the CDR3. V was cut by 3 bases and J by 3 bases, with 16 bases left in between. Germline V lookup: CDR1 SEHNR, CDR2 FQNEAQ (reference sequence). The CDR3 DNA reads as TGTGCCAGCAGCTTTCTACCGAACAGCCAGACAGATACGCAGTATTTT. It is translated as CASSFLPNSQTDTQYF.

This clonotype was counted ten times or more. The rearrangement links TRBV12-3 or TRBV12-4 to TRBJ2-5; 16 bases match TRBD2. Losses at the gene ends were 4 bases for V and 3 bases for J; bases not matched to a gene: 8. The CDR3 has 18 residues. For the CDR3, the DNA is TGTGCCAGCAGTTCCGGGACTAGCGGGGGGGAGGGAAAAGAGACCCAGTACTTC. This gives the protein CASSSGTSGGEGKETQYF.

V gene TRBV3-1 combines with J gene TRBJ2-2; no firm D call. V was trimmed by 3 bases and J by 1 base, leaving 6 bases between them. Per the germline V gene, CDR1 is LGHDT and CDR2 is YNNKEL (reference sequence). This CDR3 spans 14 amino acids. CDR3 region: CASSQFLNTGELFF. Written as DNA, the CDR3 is TGTGCCAGCAGCCAGTTCCTGAACACCGGGGAGCTGTTTTTT.

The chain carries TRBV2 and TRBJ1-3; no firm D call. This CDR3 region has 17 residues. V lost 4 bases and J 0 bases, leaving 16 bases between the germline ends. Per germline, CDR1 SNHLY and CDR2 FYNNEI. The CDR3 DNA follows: TGTGCCAGCAGTGGGATTGATGCCGGACTCTCTGGAAACACCATATATTTT. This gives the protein CASSGIDAGLSGNTIYF. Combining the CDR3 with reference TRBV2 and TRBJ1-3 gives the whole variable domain EPEVTQTPSHQVTQMGQEVILRCVPISNHLYFYWYRQILGQKVEFLVSFYNNEISEKSEIFDDQFSVERPDGSNFTLKIRSTKLEDSAMYFCASSGIDAGLSGNTIYFGEGSWLTVV.

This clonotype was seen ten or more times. The CDR3 sequence: CATSGTGGTDTQYF. The CDR3 DNA follows: TGTGCCACCTCCGGGACAGGGGGCACAGATACGCAGTATTTT. J is TRBJ2-3 and V is TRBV7-2; TRBD1 aligns across 10 bases. V was clipped by 10 bases and J by 1 base; unmatched bases: 5. Germline assignment: CDR1 SGHTA and CDR2 FQGNSA. The CDR3 consists of 14 residues.

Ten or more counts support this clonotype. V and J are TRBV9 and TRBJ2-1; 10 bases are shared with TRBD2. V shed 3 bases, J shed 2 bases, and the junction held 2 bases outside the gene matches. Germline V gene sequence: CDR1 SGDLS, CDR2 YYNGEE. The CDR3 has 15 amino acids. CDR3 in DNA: TGTGCCAGCAGCGGTGGACTAGCGGCCTACAATGAGCAGTTCTTC. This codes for CASSGGLAAYNEQFF.

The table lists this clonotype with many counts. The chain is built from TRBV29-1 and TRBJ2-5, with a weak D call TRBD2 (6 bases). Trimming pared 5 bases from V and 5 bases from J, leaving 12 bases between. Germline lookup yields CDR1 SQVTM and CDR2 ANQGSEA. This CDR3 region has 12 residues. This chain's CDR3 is CSVRGGWETQYF. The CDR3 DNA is TGCAGCGTTCGGGGAGGATGGGAGACCCAGTACTTC.

The chain's CDR3 is CASSLQGFGNEKLFF. CDR3 nucleotides: TGTGCCAGCAGCTTACAGGGCTTTGGTAATGAAAAACTGTTTTTT. The chain has TRBV27 and TRBJ1-4, with D perhaps TRBD1 (6 bases). CDR1 and CDR2 from the germline V gene are MNHEY and SMNVEV (reference sequence). The V and J ends lost 6 bases and 4 bases respectively, with 15 bases between them. This CDR3 spans 15 amino acids.